Following are 19 T cell receptor beta chains from one sample sequenced in a study of shared clonotypes between healthy human individuals. TCRdb's table, derived via immunoSEQ multiplex PCR, lists solely in-frame clones and lacks some. The repertoire has about half a million clones, about 78% of them found once; the top ten carry around 12%. The source material was PBMCs. The origin of the receptors is a woman aged 40-49 years in good health. Some clones in this sample may be carry-over from other donors' samples.

This chain connects TRBV5-6 to TRBJ2-7; 9 bases line up with TRBD1. The germline CDR1 and CDR2 sequences are SGHDT and YYEEEE. CDR3 length: 15 residues. V lost 1 base to trimming and J lost 3 bases; unmatched junction nucleotides: 5. The CDR3 is CASSLLGQGNYEQYF. Here the CDR3 DNA reads TGTGCCAGCAGCTTGTTGGGACAGGGCAACTACGAGCAGTACTTC.

This chain links TRBV7-5 with TRBJ2-2; the table assigns TRBD2, which was not confirmed against the DNA. TRBV7-5 is marked as a pseudogene. This CDR3 is 14 amino acids long. The CDR3 nucleotides are TGTGCCAGCAGCATAGCGGGAGGCACCGGGGAGCTGTTTTTT. It yields the protein CASSIAGGTGELFF.

The genes are TRBV11-1 and TRBJ1-2; D may be TRBD1 (5 bases). CDR3 size: 13 residues. Per the germline V gene, CDR1 is SGHAT and CDR2 is FQDESV (reference sequence). Trimming removed 0 bases at V and 8 bases at J, with 10 bases between. The CDR3 coding sequence is TGTGCCAGCAGCTTAGCCTCCGGGACGGGCTACACCTTC. Translation: CASSLASGTGYTF.

This clone was detected only once. A far bigger clonotype differs at one base, so this is likely a read error. Other DNA sequences of this sample code for an identical CDR3. The chain joins TRBV5-1 to TRBJ2-1; perhaps TRBD1 as D (5 bases). CDR1 and CDR2 from the germline V gene are SGHRS and YFSETQ. Trimming shortened V by 4 bases and J by 4 bases, and 15 bases separated the two germline ends. CDR3 length equals 15 residues. CDR3 sequence: CASSPGQTSYNEQFF. The CDR3 DNA is TGCGCCAGCAGCCCAGGGCAGACGTCTTACAATGAGCAGTTCTTC.

This clone was detected only a few times. The V gene is TRBV30, the J gene TRBJ2-1; D not certain. V lost 5 bases and J lost 4, with 6 bases in between. This CDR3 contains 11 residues. Germline CDR1 GTSNPN, CDR2 SVGIG (reference sequence). In DNA form, the CDR3 reads TGTGCCTGGGGGTGGTACAATGAGCAGTTCTTC. It translates to CAWGWYNEQFF.

The chain couples TRBV11-2 to TRBJ1-1, with 9 bases fitting TRBD1. The CDR3 is made up of 14 amino acids. Germline CDR1 is SGHAT and CDR2 is FQNNGV. Losses at the gene ends were 5 bases for V and 5 bases for J; bases not matched to a gene: 6. The CDR3 protein is CASSIWTGDTEAFF. In DNA form, the CDR3 reads TGTGCCAGCAGCATCTGGACAGGGGATACTGAAGCTTTCTTT.

This clone was detected only a few times. The rearrangement links TRBV10-3 to TRBJ2-2; no definite D call. The CDR3 contains 15 residues. The germline gives CDR1 ENHRY, CDR2 SYGVKD. Trimming removed 3 bases at V and 0 bases at J, with 8 bases between. Written as DNA, the CDR3 is TGTGCCATCAGTGATTCTTACACGAACACCGGGGAGCTGTTTTTT. This gives the protein CAISDSYTNTGELFF.

This chain connects TRBV6-1 to TRBJ2-2, with D perhaps TRBD2 (5 bases). The CDR3 length is 14 residues. Trimming removed 5 bases at V and 4 bases at J, with 11 bases between. Germline values: CDR1 MNHNS, CDR2 SASEGT. The CDR3 protein is CASSSERFTGELFF. DNA for the CDR3: TGTGCCAGCAGTTCCGAGCGGTTCACCGGGGAGCTGTTTTTT.

The rearrangement links TRBV7-9 to TRBJ2-1, with D possibly called TRBD1 or TRBD2 (5 bases each). CDR3 length: 19 residues. Trimming left V 2 bases short and J 1 base short, with 21 bases between. Germline V gives CDR1 SEHNR, CDR2 FQNEAQ (reference sequence). CDR3 sequence reads: CASSLSGGAARLSYNEQFF. Here the CDR3 DNA reads TGTGCCAGCAGCTTATCTGGGGGTGCCGCGCGTCTATCCTACAATGAGCAGTTCTTC.

This rearrangement joins TRBV4-2 to TRBJ2-7, with 8 bases fitting TRBD1. The trim removed 0 bases at V and 1 base at J, leaving 2 bases unmatched. The CDR3 length is 15 residues. The germline V gene has CDR1 LGHNA and CDR2 YNFKEQ. CDR3 sequence: CASSQEGQASYEQYF. The CDR3 coding sequence is TGTGCCAGCAGCCAAGAGGGACAGGCTTCCTACGAGCAGTACTTC.

The chain employs TRBV4-2 and TRBJ1-5; 9 bases fit TRBD1. V shed 4 bases and J 4 bases; nucleotides not matched to a gene: 23. This CDR3 has 21 residues. Germline lookup yields CDR1 LGHNA and CDR2 YNFKEQ. The CDR3 loop reads CASSPPWAGTGSEAANQPQHF. DNA for the CDR3: TGTGCCAGCAGCCCGCCGTGGGCCGGGACAGGGAGTGAAGCGGCTAATCAGCCCCAGCATTTT.

This clone was counted at least ten times. Other DNA sequences in the sample encode the same CDR3. The V and J genes are TRBV7-9 and TRBJ2-7; perhaps D is TRBD1 or TRBD2 (7 bases each). Germline CDR1 SEHNR, CDR2 FQNEAQ (reference sequence). V gave up 5 bases and J gave up 0 bases, with 17 bases separating them. The CDR3 spans 16 residues. CDR3 amino acids: CASSRGGTADSYEQYF. In DNA, the CDR3 is TGTGCCAGCAGCCGGGGAGGGACAGCGGACTCCTACGAGCAGTACTTC.

The chain is built from TRBV10-3 and TRBJ2-7; 10 bases are a match to TRBD2. The CDR3 loop spans 15 amino acids. The J segment lost 6 bases and the V segment lost 2 bases, leaving 7 bases of the junction unmatched. Germline CDR1 and CDR2: ENHRY and SYGVKD. The CDR3 region has the DNA TGTGCCATCAGTGAGCCGACTCAGCGGGAGGGCGAGCAGTACTTC. Translation: CAISEPTQREGEQYF.

This rearrangement joins TRBV7-2 to TRBJ2-2, with 11 bases that match TRBD2. CDR1 and CDR2 (germline): SGHTA, FQGNSA. CDR3 length: 18 amino acids. V gave up 3 bases and J gave up 5 bases; unmatched junction bases: 11. CDR3 in amino acids: CASSLIGGASGRTGELFF. The CDR3 coding sequence is TGTGCCAGCAGCTTGATAGGGGGTGCTAGCGGGAGGACCGGGGAGCTGTTTTTT.

This clone was seen ten or more times. The V gene is TRBV28, the J gene TRBJ1-6; 8 bases are shared with TRBD1. CDR3 length equals 14 residues. The junction had 4 bases not matched to a gene; V was cut back by 5 bases and J by 7 bases. Germline values: CDR1 MDHEN, CDR2 SYDVKM. The CDR3 protein is CASSIRDRNSPLHF. CDR3 in DNA: TGTGCCAGCAGTATCCGGGACAGGAATTCACCCCTCCACTTT.

This clone was counted once. For the CDR3, the DNA is TGTGCCAGCACGGCGGGGGAATACAATGAGCAGTTCTTC. Protein: CASTAGEYNEQFF. The J gene is TRBJ2-1, the V gene TRBV11-2, with 7 bases that match TRBD2. This CDR3 contains 13 residues. The ends lost 7 bases at V and 4 bases at J; junction bases unmatched: 4. Germline V gene lookup returns CDR1 SGHAT and CDR2 FQNNGV. Combining the CDR3 with reference TRBV11-2 and TRBJ2-1 gives the whole variable domain EAGVAQSPRYKIIEKRQSVAFWCNPISGHATLYWYQQILGQGPKLLIQFQNNGVVDDSQLPKDRFSAERLKGVDSTLKIQPAKLEDSAVYLCASTAGEYNEQFFGPGTRLTVL.

Regarding this clone: Additional DNA sequences in this sample encode the identical CDR3. The chain is built from TRBV11-2 and TRBJ1-3; 8 nucleotides line up with TRBD1. After removal of 1 base from V and 4 bases from J, the junction contained 3 bases not matched to a gene. CDR3 length: 15 amino acids. Germline CDR1 is SGHAT and CDR2 is FQNNGV. This CDR3 reads CASSLARGQGNTIYF. The CDR3 region has the DNA TGTGCCAGCAGCTTAGCCAGGGGGCAAGGAAACACCATATATTTT.

This clone was observed a handful of times. The chain links TRBV11-3 to TRBJ2-3; 7 nucleotides agree with TRBD1. Trimming took 5 bases from V and 5 from J; bases not matched to a gene: 4. Germline V gives CDR1 SGHNT, CDR2 YENEEA. The CDR3 consists of 13 residues. CDR3 DNA sequence: TGTGCCAGCAGCCCCAGGGACAGAGATACGCAGTATTTT. The encoded protein is CASSPRDRDTQYF. Supplemented by reference TRBV11-3 and TRBJ2-3, the full variable domain reads EAGVVQSPRYKIIEKKQPVAFWCNPISGHNTLYWYLQNLGQGPELLIRYENEEAVDDSQLPKDRFSAERLKGVDSTLKIQPAELGDSAVYLCASSPRDRDTQYFGPGTRLTVL.

This sequence joins TRBV7-9 and TRBJ2-6; D gene uncertain. Germline V gene lookup returns CDR1 SEHNR and CDR2 FQNEAQ (reference sequence). This CDR3 has 15 residues. Trimming shortened V by 4 bases and J by 2 bases, and 9 bases separated the two germline ends. The CDR3 DNA follows: TGTGCCAGCAGCTCCGATCGCGCTGGGGCCAACGTCCTGACTTTC. Translated: CASSSDRAGANVLTF.